Below, one TCR beta chain is given with its context. What this receptor recognizes is not known. Base qualities are not recorded, but no much larger clone differs from it by a single base. This entry is derived from a study of shared clonotypes between healthy human individuals (dated by TCRdb to the early 2020s). For the study in its entirety: Two women and a few men aged 18 to 49 years were included in the cohort. To increase sequencing depth and limit assay-specific biases, TCR repertoire library preparation and sequencing were carried out by different laboratories using diverse techniques. For each donor, three plates each were used for CD4 naive and CD4 memory, two plates were used for CD8 naive, and one plate was used for CD8 memory. To estimate repertoire size and how much clonotype sharing occurs between individuals, the study deeply sequenced the blood TCR repertoires of five healthy adults. Each donor's leukapheresis produced roughly between roughly 0.85 and 10 billion PBMCs. What the authors observed across the whole study: Based on pairwise subsampling, the degree of clonotype sharing among donors was expected to be affected by sequencing depth. The small number of donors limited the genetic and exposure-history diversity represented. Larger estimated clonotype richness was generally found for naive subsets than for memory subsets. Compared with non-shared clonotypes, the clonotypes found in all four sorted-subset donors had higher generation probabilities. Even with the large sequencing depth, rarefaction of the sorted-subset datasets indicated that sequencing was incomplete. Sampling was restricted to blood, and TCR repertoires in tissue are likely to differ from TCR repertoires in blood. About 5% of naive CD4, around 3.5% of naive CD8, 2% to 2.5% of memory CD4, and less than 0.45% of memory CD8 clonotypes were shared across a handful of donors.

Healthy HIV-negative adults with no recently reported acute infections or vaccinations were included as donors. Every donor was a Caucasian adult living in Nashville, Tennessee, USA. CD4+ T cells were enriched by magnetic negative selection, after which naive cells were positively selected on CD45RA and the negative fraction was taken as the memory subset. Blood was collected by leukapheresis, and PBMCs were isolated by Ficoll-Histopaque density gradient centrifugation and then cryopreserved in liquid nitrogen vapor phase. Analytical flow cytometry was used to check the purity and quantity of every magnetically sorted T cell population. Genomic DNA was isolated from every sorted fraction and measured by UV absorbance on a Nanodrop 2000c. The germline V gene specifies SGHTA as CDR1 and FQGNSA as CDR2. The V end gives up 4 bases and the J end 1 base, leaving 7 bases in the junction not matched to a gene. The CDR3 runs 15 residues from the cysteine to the phenylalanine. Only the CDR3 DNA stays, 45 bases, in frame from base 1.

Using the deep immunoSEQ assay, multiplex PCR amplified TCR CDR3 regions from genomic DNA. Extracted genomic DNA from each cell subset was distributed evenly across all wells of several immunoSEQ 96-well plates, and each plate was treated as a replicate. For sorted subsets, around 200 ng genomic DNA, equal to approximately 30,000 T cell genomes, was loaded into each replicate PCR. Purified libraries were quantified with a Qubit 3.0 fluorometer, sized on a Bioanalyzer 2100, and re-quantified with the KAPA Library Quantification kit. Every immunoSEQ 96-well plate was sequenced on a dedicated single-read 150-cycle Illumina NextSeq 550 flow cell. In the authors' own workflow: Because the immunoSEQ output included only junctional sequences and no quality scores, the filtering could not be the same as the filtering used for full-length reads. To assign V/J genes and CDR3, sequences were annotated using PyIR, a Python wrapper for IgBLAST v1.9, with IMGT germline references. Reads were removed for weak V/J assignments (E-value above 1e-6), missing CDR3, stop codons, out-of-frame junctions, or ambiguous translated residues. A V3J clonotype was defined by an identical inferred V gene, J gene, and CDR3 amino acid sequence. To compute the percentage overlap between repertoires, the number of shared unique clonotypes was divided by the size of the smaller repertoire. Three approaches were used to assess repertoire richness: RTK rarefaction, the Chao1 estimator, and Recon v2.1 estimates of unobserved clonotypes. Generation probabilities were computed with OLGA for all TCRbeta clonotypes obtained by the gDNA method from a handful of donors. TCRdb limited this immuneACCESS table to in-frame rearrangements with V and J called. A share of clones is missing; checked studies link under half to unresolved V genes, and the rest is unexplained. The V and J calls and the clone size are those of that table, but D and trimming were determined from the DNA. The sample table contains about 770,000 clones; only one count was recorded for around 77% of them. Jointly, the top ten make up approximately 2% of the sample.

This sequence uses TRBV7-2 and TRBJ2-7, with 7 bases aligning to TRBD1. Sequencing was performed on memory CD4+ T cells sorted from blood. The cell subset or site label corresponds to: CD45RA-negative fraction. The TCR comes from a woman in her twenties or thirties in good health. At the DNA level, the sequence is TGTGCCAGCAGCTCGGGATGGGACAGTTCCTACGAGCAGTACTTC. This sequence encodes CASSSGWDSSYEQYF.